A single sample gave rise to the 30 T cell receptor beta chains below, sequenced in a study of T cells in Graves' hyperthyroidism and ophthalmopathy. Researchers took RNA transcripts and amplified the TCR beta CDR3 regions from them. The primer set for the first-round RT-PCR of the TCR CDR3 was HTBI. MiXCR was run by TCRdb on the multiplex PCR reads, yielding one entry per CDR3 protein. The table has hundreds of thousands of distinct CDR3 sequences, 15% to 17% seen once. The sequenced sample was blood. All receptors derive from a woman between 18 and 30 years old with Graves' hyperthyroidism.

Ten or more counts support this clonotype. This chain connects TRBV6-2 or TRBV6-3 to TRBJ2-1; 11 nucleotides match TRBD2. With 2 bases clipped from V and 10 bases from J, the junction kept 10 bases outside the gene matches. This CDR3 has 16 amino acids. Germline CDR1 and CDR2: MNHEY and SVGEGT. CDR3 bases: TGTGCCAGCAGTTACGATGATAGCGGGAGGGTTGGCGAGCAGTTCTTC. Translation: CASSYDDSGRVGEQFF.

The rearrangement uses TRBV4-3 and TRBJ2-1, with 9 bases fitting TRBD2. Germline CDR1 reads LGHNA; CDR2 reads YSLEER. V shed 4 bases, J shed 7 bases, and the junction held 8 bases outside the gene matches. This CDR3 comprises 15 residues. The CDR3 loop reads CASSPVGTSSNEQFF. The CDR3 DNA follows: TGCGCCAGCAGCCCCGTAGGGACTAGCAGTAATGAGCAGTTCTTC.

This clonotype has ten or more counts. The chain recombines TRBV6-1 with TRBJ1-4; D is uncertain. The CDR3 contains 16 residues. Deletions cut 5 bases from V and 7 bases from J, with 20 bases between. The V gene's germline CDR1 is MNHNS and CDR2 SASEGT. CDR3 sequence (DNA): TGTGCCAGCAGTTCCGTCTGGGCGGCGGGGAGTGAAAAACTGTTTTTT. It translates to CASSSVWAAGSEKLFF.

This clonotype was recorded many times. V and J are TRBV24-1 and TRBJ2-3; 12 bases are shared with TRBD2. The V and J ends lost 3 bases and 6 bases, in that order; junction bases with no gene match: 3. CDR3 size: 15 residues. Germline lookup yields CDR1 KGHDR and CDR2 SFDVKD. CDR3 residues: CATSDGGLAGDTQYF. For the CDR3, the DNA is TGTGCCACCAGTGATGGGGGACTAGCGGGTGATACGCAGTATTTT.

The chain couples TRBV7-9 to TRBJ1-2; D might be TRBD1 (5 bases). Trimming stripped 1 base from V and 5 bases from J, with 17 bases between. The germline V gene has CDR1 SEHNR and CDR2 FQNEAQ (reference sequence). The CDR3 loop spans 16 amino acids. CDR3 loop: CASSLGGTDRVYGYTF. Written as DNA, the CDR3 is TGTGCCAGCAGCTTAGGGGGGACCGACAGAGTATATGGCTACACCTTC. Variable domain in full (rest from reference TRBV7-9 and TRBJ1-2): DTGVSQNPRHKITKRGQNVTFRCDPISEHNRLYWYRQTLGQGPEFLTYFQNEAQLEKSRLLSDRFSAERPKGSFSTLEIQRTEQGDSAMYLCASSLGGTDRVYGYTFGSGTRLTVV.

V and J are TRBV3-2 and TRBJ1-1. TRBV3-2 counts as a pseudogene. The CDR3 is 15 residues long. The CDR3 nucleotides are TGTGCCAGCAGCCTCCGCGTGAGGGCGGGCACTGAAGCTTTCTTT. This codes for CASSLRVRAGTEAFF.

A remark on this clonotype: Sequence at one end of the junction differs from germline and may be a read error. This rearrangement joins TRBV7-3 to TRBJ2-2; TRBD2 agrees at 13 bases. The CDR3 has 15 amino acids. Germline CDR1 SGHTA, CDR2 FQGTGA. The CDR3 is CAGSPGTSGTGELFF. In DNA, the CDR3 is TGTGCCGGCAGCCCTGGGACTAGCGGGACGGGGGAGCTGTTTTTT.

This clonotype appeared a few times. The V and J genes are TRBV29-1 and TRBJ2-1; 7 nucleotides line up with TRBD1. The CDR3 sequence is 15 residues long. V was pared by 3 bases and J by 3 bases, with 8 bases of the junction left unmatched. Germline V lookup: CDR1 SQVTM, CDR2 ANQGSEA. The CDR3 DNA follows: TGCAGCGTTGAGGTCGTACAGGGGTACTACAATGAGCAGTTCTTC. It is translated as CSVEVVQGYYNEQFF.

V and J are TRBV3-1 and TRBJ2-5; the match to TRBD2 covers 8 bases. The junction had 10 bases not matched to a gene; V was cut back by 5 bases and J by 5 bases. Germline values: CDR1 LGHDT, CDR2 YNNKEL (reference sequence). The CDR3 contains 15 residues. The CDR3 region is CASSEGRGGLETQYF. The CDR3, as DNA: TGTGCCAGCAGCGAAGGCCGGGGGGGCTTGGAGACCCAGTACTTC.

This clonotype has at least ten counts. The chain joins TRBV15 to TRBJ2-5; weak D call: TRBD2 (6 bases). This CDR3 has 17 residues. CDR1 and CDR2 from the germline V gene are LNHNV and YYDKDF (reference sequence). V was cut by 0 bases and J by 2 bases, with 16 bases left in between. CDR3 in amino acids: CATSRDTVGGFQETQYF. In DNA form, the CDR3 reads TGTGCCACCAGCAGAGATACGGTTGGGGGGTTTCAAGAGACCCAGTACTTC.

This clonotype has a count of ten or more. The V call is TRBV3-1, the J call TRBJ1-2, with D possibly matching TRBD1 (5 bases). V was shortened by 3 bases and J by 6 bases, with 5 bases between the two germline ends. The CDR3 has 11 amino acids. Per the germline V gene, CDR1 is LGHDT and CDR2 is YNNKEL (reference sequence). CDR3 in DNA: TGTGCCAGCAGCCAGGGGGATGGCTACACCTTC. Protein: CASSQGDGYTF.

V is TRBV9 and J is TRBJ2-7; D might be TRBD1 (5 bases). The CDR3 loop spans 14 amino acids. The germline V gene encodes CDR1 SGDLS and CDR2 YYNGEE. The V end lost 1 base, the J end lost 5 bases, and 13 bases lay between the germline ends. As DNA, the CDR3 is TGTGCCAGCAGCGTAAGTCAGGGTATGGACGAGCAGTACTTC. It translates to CASSVSQGMDEQYF.

The sample holds one count of this clonotype. V gene TRBV9 combines with J gene TRBJ2-7, with D maybe TRBD1 (6 bases). The length of the CDR3 is 12 residues. Trimming removed 8 bases from V and 2 bases from J, with 11 bases in between. Germline V gene data show CDR1 as SGDLS and CDR2 as YYNGEE. The CDR3 DNA reads as TGTGCCAGTCAGGGGAATACCTACGAGCAGTACTTC. It specifies CASQGNTYEQYF.

This clonotype was seen ten or more times. The chain links TRBV12-3 or TRBV12-4 to TRBJ1-1, with D unclear. The ends were cut back, 5 bases at V and 7 bases at J, with 29 bases in the middle. CDR3 size: 18 residues. The chain's CDR3 is CASSPRKYGDSCRVEAFF. CDR3 DNA sequence: TGTGCCAGCAGTCCTAGGAAATACGGGGATTCATGTCGTGTTGAAGCTTTCTTT.

This chain connects TRBV24-1 to TRBJ2-5; D is perhaps TRBD1 (6 bases). The germline gives CDR1 KGHDR, CDR2 SFDVKD. The V and J ends lost 5 bases and 5 bases respectively, with 11 bases between them. This CDR3 is built from 13 residues. CDR3 DNA: TGTGCCACCAGTGGGATTAGGGGGGAGACCCAGTACTTC. It codes for CATSGIRGETQYF.

At least ten counts were recorded for this clonotype. The V call is TRBV5-4, the J call TRBJ2-3, with 8 bases that match TRBD1. CDR1 is SGHNT and CDR2 is YYREEE in the germline V gene (reference sequence). The CDR3 consists of 15 residues. V shed 5 bases and J 2 bases; nucleotides not matched to a gene: 7. CDR3 in amino acids: CASRGGTGYTDTQYF. In DNA form, the CDR3 reads TGTGCCAGCAGAGGAGGGACAGGATACACAGATACGCAGTATTTT.

This clonotype was picked up a small number of times. J is TRBJ2-1 and V is TRBV9; possible D gene TRBD1, 6 bases. The CDR3 consists of 15 residues. Deletions cut 3 bases from V and 0 bases from J, with 10 bases between. The V gene's germline CDR1 is SGDLS and CDR2 YYNGEE. CDR3 region: CASSAQGSSYNEQFF. The CDR3 nucleotides read TGTGCCAGCAGCGCTCAGGGGTCCTCCTACAATGAGCAGTTCTTC.

The sample holds a few counts of this clonotype. At one end the junction does not follow the germline gene, possibly because of a read error. This sequence joins TRBV6-1 and TRBJ2-2; 10 positions agree with TRBD2. The CDR3 runs to 18 residues. The V gene's germline CDR1 is MNHNS and CDR2 SASEGT. CDR3 sequence reads: CAGSESLAGDPWAGELFF. CDR3 nucleotides: TGTGCCGGCAGTGAAAGTCTAGCGGGAGACCCATGGGCCGGGGAGCTGTTTTTT.

This clonotype was found a few times. The rearrangement joins TRBV7-9 to TRBJ2-2; possibly TRBD1 for D (5 bases). V lost 5 bases and J 1 base, leaving 14 bases between the germline ends. Germline V gene lookup returns CDR1 SEHNR and CDR2 FQNEAQ (reference sequence). This CDR3 contains 16 residues. This chain's CDR3 is CASSPLGQGNTGELFF. CDR3 coding DNA: TGTGCCAGCAGCCCCCTGGGGCAGGGGAACACCGGGGAGCTGTTTTTT.

The V call is TRBV6-8, the J call TRBJ1-2; tentatively, D is TRBD1 (6 bases). With 7 bases removed from V and 2 bases from J, the gap between germline ends came to 17 bases. CDR3 length equals 15 residues. Germline assignment: CDR1 MNHGY and CDR2 SAAAGT. The CDR3 spells CASTPRGHQNYGYTF. For the CDR3, the DNA is TGTGCCAGCACTCCCCGGGGACACCAGAACTATGGCTACACCTTC.

With regard to this clonotype: The junction and the germline gene differ at one end; a read error may be behind it. The chain recombines TRBV6-4 with TRBJ1-2; the D gene is possibly TRBD1 (5 bases). The germline V gene has CDR1 MRHNA and CDR2 SNTAGT. The CDR3 length is 12 residues. This CDR3 reads CASRGVNSGYTF. The CDR3 DNA follows: TGTGCCAGCAGGGGGGTAAACTCTGGCTACACCTTC.

In this sample, this clonotype turned up many times. The chain employs TRBV3-1 and TRBJ2-3; D might be TRBD2 (6 bases). The length of the CDR3 is 17 residues. The germline V and J ends were trimmed by 0 bases and 3 bases, with 16 bases remaining between them. Germline CDR1 LGHDT, CDR2 YNNKEL (reference sequence). The CDR3 reads CASSQDRDAGQTDTQYF. The CDR3 DNA reads TGTGCCAGCAGCCAAGATCGGGATGCGGGGCAGACAGATACGCAGTATTTT.

This rearrangement joins TRBV3-1 to TRBJ2-5; 7 bases are a match to TRBD2. This CDR3 region has 13 residues. Germline V gives CDR1 LGHDT, CDR2 YNNKEL (reference sequence). With 2 bases clipped from V and 5 bases from J, the junction kept 2 bases outside the gene matches. The CDR3 sequence: CASSQSRGETQYF. In DNA form, the CDR3 reads TGTGCCAGCAGCCAATCGCGGGGGGAGACCCAGTACTTC.

This clonotype was seen ten or more times. This chain uses TRBV13 with TRBJ1-1, with D maybe TRBD1 (5 bases). In germline, CDR1 is PRHDT, CDR2 FYEKMQ (reference sequence). Trimming removed 5 bases from V and 1 base from J, with 11 bases in between. The CDR3 extends over 14 amino acids. The CDR3 loop reads CASSIDRRNTEAFF. The DNA for the CDR3 is TGTGCCAGCAGCATAGACAGACGGAACACTGAAGCTTTCTTT.

This clonotype has at least ten counts. This chain links TRBV12-3 or TRBV12-4 with TRBJ1-1; TRBD1 aligns across 7 bases. With V trimmed by 7 bases and J by 5 bases, 13 bases remained unmatched. CDR3 length: 15 residues. CDR3 region: CASTPTTGLFTEAFF. CDR3 sequence (DNA): TGTGCCAGCACTCCAACGACAGGGCTTTTTACTGAAGCTTTCTTT.

As regards this clonotype: This sequence may be a read error, since a much larger clone differs from it by one base. The chain carries TRBV10-3 and TRBJ2-7, with a tentative D call TRBD2 (6 bases). CDR3 length: 15 amino acids. Germline-derived CDR1 and CDR2 are ENHRY and SYGVKD. The V end lost 2 bases, the J end lost 6 bases, and 17 bases lay between the germline ends. This CDR3 reads CAISEELASTCEQYF. In nucleotides, the CDR3 is TGTGCCATCAGTGAGGAGCTAGCGTCTACCTGCGAGCAGTACTTC.

This clonotype was seen many times. J is TRBJ1-1 and V is TRBV7-8; 7 nucleotides match TRBD1. With V trimmed by 4 bases and J by 4 bases, 6 bases remained unmatched. From germline, CDR1 is SGHVS and CDR2 FQNEAQ. The length of the CDR3 is 14 residues. Here the CDR3 reads CASSWKQGRTEAFF. DNA for the CDR3: TGTGCCAGCAGCTGGAAACAGGGGCGCACTGAAGCTTTCTTT.

This clonotype was counted many times. This rearrangement joins TRBV7-8 to TRBJ1-4; D gene ambiguous. This CDR3 is 15 amino acids long. CDR1 and CDR2 (germline): SGHVS, FQNEAQ. V lost 5 bases and J 7 bases, leaving 17 bases between the germline ends. CDR3 coding DNA: TGTGCCAGCAGCCCCTTGCGGATACGCCTTGAAAAACTGTTTTTT. Its protein product is CASSPLRIRLEKLFF.

In DNA form, the CDR3 reads TGTGCCAGTAGTTGGGTGATAGCTTTGTACCAAGAGACCCAGTACTTC. Amino acid sequence: CASSWVIALYQETQYF. The chain carries TRBV19 and TRBJ2-5; no reliable D call. Trimming removed 5 bases at V and 0 bases at J, with 16 bases between. Germline V CDR1 and CDR2: LNHDA, SQIVND (reference sequence). There are 16 residues in the CDR3.

There are many counts of this clonotype. The gene calls are TRBV12-3 or TRBV12-4 and TRBJ2-5; 7 bases line up with TRBD1. The CDR3 has 15 amino acids. V dropped 1 base and J dropped 5; count of bases not matched to a gene: 7. The CDR3 DNA sequence: TGTGCCAGCAGTTTAGGAGGGGGCGGAGCGGAGACCCAGTACTTC. Translated: CASSLGGGGAETQYF.